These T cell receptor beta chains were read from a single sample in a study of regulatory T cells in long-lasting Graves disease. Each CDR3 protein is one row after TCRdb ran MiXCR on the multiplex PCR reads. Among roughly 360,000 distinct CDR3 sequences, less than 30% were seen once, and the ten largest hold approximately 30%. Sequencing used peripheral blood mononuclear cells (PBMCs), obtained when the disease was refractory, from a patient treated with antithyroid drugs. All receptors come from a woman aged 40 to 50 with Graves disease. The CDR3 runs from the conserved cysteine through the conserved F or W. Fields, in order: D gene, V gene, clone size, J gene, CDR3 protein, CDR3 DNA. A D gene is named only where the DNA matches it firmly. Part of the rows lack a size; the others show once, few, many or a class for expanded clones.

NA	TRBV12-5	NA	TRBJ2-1	CASGSTRGANNEQFF	TGTGCTAGTGGTAGCACTAGAGGGGCAAACAATGAGCAGTTCTTC
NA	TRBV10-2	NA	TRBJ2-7	CASRTIDLLSYEQYF	TGCGCCAGCAGAACTATCGACCTACTCTCCTACGAGCAGTACTTC
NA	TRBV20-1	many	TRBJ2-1	CSAGGKYYNEQFF	TGCAGTGCTGGGGGGAAGTACTACAATGAGCAGTTCTTC
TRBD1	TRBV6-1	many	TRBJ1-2	CASSRDRGLLGGYTF	TGTGCCAGCAGTCGCGACAGGGGGTTACTAGGCGGCTACACCTTC
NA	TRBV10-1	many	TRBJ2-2	CASSDAGTGELFF	TGCGCCAGCAGTGATGCAGGGACCGGGGAGCTGTTTTTT
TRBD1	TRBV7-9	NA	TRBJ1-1	CASSRGGENTEAFF	TGTGCCAGCAGCCGAGGGGGCGAGAACACTGAGGCTTTCTTT
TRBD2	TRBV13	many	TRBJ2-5	CASKISGSGETQYF	TGTGCCAGCAAGATTAGCGGGAGTGGCGAGACCCAGTACTTC
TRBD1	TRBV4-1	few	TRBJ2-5	CASSLGQGLKETQYF	TGCGCCAGCAGCCTCGGACAGGGCCTTAAAGAGACCCAGTACTTC
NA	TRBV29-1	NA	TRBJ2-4	CSATTEFLAKNIQYF	TGCAGCGCTACCACAGAGTTTTTAGCCAAAAACATTCAGTACTTC
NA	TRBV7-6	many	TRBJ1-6	CASSHGGGPLHF	TGTGCCAGCAGCCATGGGGGGGGACCCCTCCACTTT
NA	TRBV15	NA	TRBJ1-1	CATSRDQGIGPLNTEAFF	TGTGCCACCAGCAGAGATCAGGGGATTGGGCCCCTGAACACTGAAGCTTTCTTT
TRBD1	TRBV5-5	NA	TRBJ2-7	CASSLLRDRVSYEQYF	TGTGCCAGCAGCTTGCTCAGGGACAGGGTTTCCTACGAGCAGTACTTC
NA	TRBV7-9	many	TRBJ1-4	CASSLARGGSNEKLFF	TGTGCCAGCAGCTTAGCGCGTGGGGGGAGTAATGAAAAACTGTTTTTT
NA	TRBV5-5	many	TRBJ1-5	CASSERYSNQPQHF	TGTGCCAGCAGCGAGAGGTATAGCAATCAGCCCCAGCATTTT
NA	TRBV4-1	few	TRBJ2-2	CASSQDWSTGELFF	TGCGCCAGCAGCCAAGACTGGTCCACCGGGGAGCTGTTTTTT
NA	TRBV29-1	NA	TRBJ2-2	CSVAGDPTGELFF	TGCAGCGTTGCCGGGGATCCCACCGGGGAGCTGTTTTTT
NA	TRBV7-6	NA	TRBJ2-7	CASSLRGLAYEQYF	TGTGCCAGCAGCTTAAGAGGACTCGCCTACGAGCAGTACTTC
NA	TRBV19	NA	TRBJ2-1	CASSIRFSGHNEQFF	TGTGCCAGTAGTATACGGTTTAGCGGCCACAATGAGCAGTTCTTC
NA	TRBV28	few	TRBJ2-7	CASSPLRQVYEQYF	TGTGCCAGCAGTCCCTTGCGGCAGGTCTACGAGCAGTACTTC
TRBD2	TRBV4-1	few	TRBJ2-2	CASSIGTSGSLGELFF	TGCGCCAGCAGCATCGGGACTAGCGGTTCACTCGGGGAGCTGTTTTTT
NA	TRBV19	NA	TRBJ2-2	CASSNGLNTGELFF	TGTGCCAGTAGTAACGGGCTTAACACCGGGGAGCTGTTTTTT
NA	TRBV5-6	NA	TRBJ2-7	CASSLLGKLYEQYF	TGTGCCAGCAGCTTGTTGGGGAAACTCTACGAGCAGTACTTC
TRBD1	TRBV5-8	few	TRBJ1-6	CASSSGQAGYNSPLHF	TGTGCCAGCAGCTCCGGACAGGCGGGCTATAATTCACCCCTCCACTTT
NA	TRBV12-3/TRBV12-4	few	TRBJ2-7	CASSLSGGPLYEQYF	TGTGCCAGCAGTTTATCGGGGGGCCCCCTCTACGAGCAGTACTTC
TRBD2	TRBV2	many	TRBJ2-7	CASSEQSGSWEQYF	TGTGCCAGCAGTGAACAGAGCGGGAGTTGGGAGCAGTACTTC
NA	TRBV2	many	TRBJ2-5	CASSDGYRETQYF	TGTGCCAGCAGTGATGGCTACAGGGAGACCCAGTACTTC
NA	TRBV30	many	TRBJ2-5	CAWTQGGETQYF	TGTGCCTGGACTCAGGGTGGGGAGACCCAGTACTTC
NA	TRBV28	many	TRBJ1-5	CASSSVGGPNQPQHF	TGTGCCAGCAGTTCCGTTGGTGGGCCTAATCAGCCCCAGCATTTT
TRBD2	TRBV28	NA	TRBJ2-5	CASSQAASGQQETQYF	TGTGCCAGCAGCCAAGCCGCTAGCGGGCAGCAAGAGACCCAGTACTTC
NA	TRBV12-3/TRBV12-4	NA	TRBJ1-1	CASSLIRRGDNTEAFF	TGTGCCAGCAGCTTGATTCGGAGAGGAGATAACACTGAAGCTTTCTTT
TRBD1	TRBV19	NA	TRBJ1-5	CASQPGQGGQPQHF	TGTGCCAGTCAACCGGGACAGGGGGGTCAGCCCCAGCATTTT
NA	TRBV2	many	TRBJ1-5	CASSERTPLQPQHF	TGTGCCAGCAGTGAAAGGACACCTTTACAGCCCCAGCATTTT